The 20 T cell receptor beta chains given below trace back to one sample, sequenced in a study of T-cell reconstitution after alpha-beta-depleted transplantation in children. It was with unique molecular identifiers that the TCRbeta library was prepared. TCRdb re-analysed the PCR reads in MiXCR, keeping a single row per CDR3 protein. This sample has approximately 230,000 distinct CDR3 sequences, with 20% to 30% found just once. Sequences were derived from PBMCs, mostly from graft donor cells, sampled 360 days after TCRalphabeta/CD19-depleted stem cell transplant. Receptor source: a female patient between 2 and 10 years old who had a stem cell transplant for congenital amegakaryocytic thrombocytopenia, so the T cells may come from the graft donor.

This rearrangement joins TRBV20-1 to TRBJ2-1; D call uncertain. Between the trimmed V and J ends, which lost 1 base and 2 bases, there was a span of 12 bases. This CDR3 is built from 15 residues. Germline CDR1 and CDR2: DFQATT and SNEGSKA (reference sequence). CDR3 residues: CSARAVLPPYNEQFF. The CDR3 DNA is TGCAGTGCTAGAGCGGTCCTACCCCCCTACAATGAGCAGTTCTTC.

In this sample, this clonotype turned up once. The chain has TRBV10-3 and TRBJ2-5, with TRBD2 matching over 16 bases. Germline CDR1 reads ENHRY; CDR2 reads SYGVKD. The CDR3 loop spans 18 amino acids. Unmatched junction bases numbered 6, after V lost 1 base and J lost 4 bases. CDR3 loop: CAISELGLAGGPSETQYF. DNA for the CDR3: TGTGCCATCAGTGAGTTGGGACTAGCGGGAGGGCCGTCAGAGACCCAGTACTTC.

V gene TRBV11-3 combines with J gene TRBJ2-1; D is possibly TRBD1 (6 bases). The CDR3 sequence is 15 residues long. Germline loops: CDR1 SGHNT, CDR2 YENEEA. V was pared by 4 bases and J by 6 bases, with 16 bases between. CDR3 in DNA: TGTGCCAGCAGCTCGGGACACACCTTAATCAATGAGCAGTTCTTC. Protein sequence: CASSSGHTLINEQFF.

J is TRBJ1-2 and V is TRBV28; no reliable D call. The CDR3 runs to 14 residues. V was shortened by 6 bases and J by 2 bases, with 13 bases between the two germline ends. CDR1 MDHEN and CDR2 SYDVKM come from the germline V gene. CDR3 residues: CASSPWEGNYGYTF. CDR3 sequence (DNA): TGTGCCAGCAGCCCCTGGGAGGGAAACTATGGCTACACCTTC.

Only a few counts were recorded for this clonotype. The J gene is TRBJ2-1, the V gene TRBV7-9, with 7 bases matching TRBD2. Unmatched junction bases numbered 7, after V lost 1 base and J lost 4 bases. CDR3 length equals 16 residues. CDR1 SEHNR and CDR2 FQNEAQ come from the germline V gene (reference sequence). The CDR3 DNA follows: TGTGCCAGCAGCTTAGTTGCTAGCGGAGTTTACAATGAGCAGTTCTTC. It codes for CASSLVASGVYNEQFF.

This clonotype was recorded a few times. The rearrangement uses TRBV11-2 and TRBJ2-3; D uncertain. The V gene's germline CDR1 is SGHAT and CDR2 FQNNGV. V gave up 4 bases and J gave up 5 bases, with 13 bases separating them. The CDR3 consists of 14 residues. As DNA, the CDR3 is TGTGCCAGCAGCTCAGAGCGACTTGGAGATACGCAGTATTTT. Translating gives CASSSERLGDTQYF.

This clonotype was found a few times. The V and J genes are TRBV13 and TRBJ2-3; D tentatively reads TRBD1 or TRBD2 (6 bases each). V was clipped by 2 bases and J by 5 bases, with 14 bases between them. The CDR3 totals 15 residues. In germline, CDR1 is PRHDT, CDR2 FYEKMQ (reference sequence). The CDR3 reads CASSLFWGAKDTQYF. In DNA form, the CDR3 reads TGTGCCAGCAGCTTATTTTGGGGGGCCAAAGATACGCAGTATTTT.

The chain is built from TRBV4-1 and TRBJ1-1; D possibly corresponds to TRBD1 (6 bases). This CDR3 has 19 amino acids. V lost 7 bases and J lost 1, with 28 bases in between. Germline CDR1 reads MGHRA; CDR2 reads YSYEKL. The CDR3 DNA reads as TGCGCCAGCAATTCGCAGGGGAAGCATGATTCGGGCTGGAACACTGAAGCTTTCTTT. Protein sequence: CASNSQGKHDSGWNTEAFF.

The J gene is TRBJ1-5, the V gene TRBV5-1, with D possibly matching TRBD1 (6 bases). V was shortened by 2 bases and J by 4 bases, with 10 bases between the two germline ends. The CDR3 length is 14 residues. Germline assignment: CDR1 SGHRS and CDR2 YFSETQ. DNA of the CDR3: TGCGCCAGCAGCTTAACAGGGCAGAATCAGCCCCAGCATTTT. Translated, it gives CASSLTGQNQPQHF.

This clonotype has just a few counts. The V and J genes are TRBV4-2 and TRBJ2-1; 10 nucleotides line up with TRBD2. V shed 0 bases, J shed 5 bases, and the junction held 4 bases outside the gene matches. Germline assignment: CDR1 LGHNA and CDR2 YNFKEQ. The CDR3 length is 16 residues. Written as DNA, the CDR3 is TGTGCCAGCAGCCAAGATGGGCTAGCGGGGGACAATGAGCAGTTCTTC. Residues: CASSQDGLAGDNEQFF.

This clonotype was counted only a few times. The rearrangement links TRBV9 to TRBJ2-1; D may be TRBD2 (6 bases). Germline CDR1 and CDR2: SGDLS and YYNGEE. The V gene lost 3 bases and the J gene lost 5 bases, with 15 bases spanning the gap. The CDR3 is 15 amino acids. For the CDR3, the DNA is TGTGCCAGCAGCGCCGGGGGTGATACTCACAATGAGCAGTTCTTC. Its translation: CASSAGGDTHNEQFF.

This chain connects TRBV6-5 to TRBJ2-7, with D maybe TRBD2 (6 bases). The length of the CDR3 is 17 residues. Trimming pared 1 base from V and 5 bases from J, leaving 21 bases between. Germline values: CDR1 MNHEY, CDR2 SVGAGI. CDR3 in amino acids: CASSYLVRAGRLHEQYF. The CDR3 region has the DNA TGTGCCAGCAGTTACTTAGTCCGGGCGGGACGGCTCCACGAGCAGTACTTC.

This sequence joins TRBV28 and TRBJ2-1, with 9 bases lining up with TRBD1. In germline, CDR1 is MDHEN, CDR2 SYDVKM. This CDR3 contains 15 residues. J lost 7 bases, V lost 5 bases, and 9 bases had no gene match. The CDR3 reads CASSRSGQGWNEQFF. The CDR3 DNA reads TGTGCCAGCAGTCGCTCGGGACAGGGATGGAATGAGCAGTTCTTC.

There are a few counts of this clonotype. This chain joins TRBV7-2 and TRBJ2-7; no reliable D call. The CDR3 consists of 15 residues. CDR1 SGHTA and CDR2 FQGNSA come from the germline V gene. The germline V and J ends were trimmed by 4 bases and 0 bases, with 13 bases remaining between them. This CDR3 is CASSSSSKSSYEQYF. Here the CDR3 DNA reads TGTGCCAGCAGCTCGTCCTCAAAGTCCTCCTACGAGCAGTACTTC.

This clonotype has a handful of counts. The chain uses TRBV20-1 and TRBJ1-2, with D uncertain. The V end lost 5 bases, the J end lost 4 bases, and 8 bases lay between the germline ends. This CDR3 is 11 amino acids long. CDR1 DFQATT and CDR2 SNEGSKA come from the germline V gene (reference sequence). This CDR3 is CSAPGLYGYTF. The CDR3 DNA is TGCAGTGCTCCCGGGCTCTATGGCTACACCTTC.

This clonotype was recorded a few times. V gene TRBV6-1 combines with J gene TRBJ2-1; D uncertain. The CDR3 extends over 13 amino acids. V was trimmed by 4 bases and J by 2 bases, leaving 6 bases between them. Germline V gene sequence: CDR1 MNHNS, CDR2 SASEGT. The CDR3 region has the DNA TGTGCCAGCAGTGTAGGGACCTACAATGAGCAGTTCTTC. It is translated as CASSVGTYNEQFF.

This clonotype was detected many times. The chain is built from TRBV28 and TRBJ2-7; the match to TRBD2 covers 7 bases. J lost 2 bases, V lost 3 bases, and 10 bases had no gene match. Per the germline V gene, CDR1 is MDHEN and CDR2 is SYDVKM. CDR3 length: 16 residues. CDR3 in amino acids: CASSFRLAQLTYEQYF. The DNA for the CDR3 is TGTGCCAGCAGTTTCCGACTAGCTCAATTAACCTACGAGCAGTACTTC.

In this sample, this clonotype turned up a few times. V gene TRBV5-1 combines with J gene TRBJ2-5; D gene uncertain. The V and J ends lost 2 bases and 0 bases respectively, with 5 bases between them. Germline V gene data show CDR1 as SGHRS and CDR2 as YFSETQ. The CDR3 is made up of 13 amino acids. The DNA for the CDR3 is TGCGCCAGCAGCTTTGGAAACCAAGAGACCCAGTACTTC. Translation gives CASSFGNQETQYF. Full variable domain (remainder filled in from reference TRBV5-1 and TRBJ2-5): KAGVTQTPRYLIKTRGQQVTLSCSPISGHRSVSWYQQTPGQGLQFLFEYFSETQRNKGNFPGRFSGRQFSNSRSEMNVSTLELGDSALYLCASSFGNQETQYFGPGTRLLVL.

The J gene is TRBJ2-1, the V gene TRBV6-5; 7 nucleotides line up with TRBD2. Germline CDR1 MNHEY, CDR2 SVGAGI. Trimming cost V 6 bases and J 2 bases; bases outside gene matches: 7. The CDR3 contains 15 residues. The chain's CDR3 is CASSNSAGAYNEQFF. The CDR3 DNA follows: TGTGCCAGCAGCAACTCGGCGGGAGCCTACAATGAGCAGTTCTTC.

The chain links TRBV4-1 to TRBJ1-5; no firm D call. Germline lookup yields CDR1 MGHRA and CDR2 YSYEKL. The CDR3 consists of 15 residues. V lost 0 bases to trimming and J lost 2 bases, with 8 bases between them. The CDR3 region has the DNA TGCGCCAGCAGCCAAGATAGACCGCGCAATCAGCCCCAGCATTTT. Translating gives CASSQDRPRNQPQHF.